This TCR beta chain was sequenced during a study of blood T cell repertoires in COVID-19. Study-wide context: Samples taken during acute and convalescent COVID-19 were collected in the United States, Italy and Spain. PBMCs, B-cell-depleted T cells, or T cells provided the cDNA or gDNA that made up the material.

This CDR3 is built from 15 residues. The germline CDR1 and CDR2 sequences are SGDLS and YYNGEE. Trimming took 4 bases from V and 14 from J; bases not matched to a gene: 20. Source study methods: Estimated nucleated cell counts came from reference gene primer amplification. Sequenced by immunoSEQ multiplex PCR; TCRdb stores in-frame clones only, minus some. The DNA was the basis for D and trimming; V, J and clone size are from that table. The table has about 140,000 clones, more than 65% seen once. The clonotype comes from a human donor in a cohort sampled during active COVID-19. This chain links TRBV9 with TRBJ1-1, with TRBD1 matching over 7 bases. The sample taken for sequencing was peripheral blood. The CDR3 bases are TGTGCCAGCAGCTCCCAAACGACTACAGGGGCGGAATCCTTCTTT. Translating it yields CASSSQTTTGAESFF.